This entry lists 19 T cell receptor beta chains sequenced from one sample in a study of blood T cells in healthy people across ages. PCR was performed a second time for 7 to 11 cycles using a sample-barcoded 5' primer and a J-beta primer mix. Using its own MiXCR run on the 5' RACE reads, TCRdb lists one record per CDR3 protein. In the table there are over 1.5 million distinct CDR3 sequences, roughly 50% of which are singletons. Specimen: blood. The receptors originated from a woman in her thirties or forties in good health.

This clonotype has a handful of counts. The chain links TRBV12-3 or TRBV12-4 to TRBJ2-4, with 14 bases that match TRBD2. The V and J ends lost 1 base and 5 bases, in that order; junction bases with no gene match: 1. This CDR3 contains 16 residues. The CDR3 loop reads CASSLGTSGGQNIQYF. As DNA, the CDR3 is TGTGCCAGCAGTTTAGGGACTAGCGGGGGGCAAAACATTCAGTACTTC.

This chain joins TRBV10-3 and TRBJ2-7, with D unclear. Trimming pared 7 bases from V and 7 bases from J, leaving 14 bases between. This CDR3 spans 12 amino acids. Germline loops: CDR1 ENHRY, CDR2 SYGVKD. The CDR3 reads CAIMTQYNEQYF. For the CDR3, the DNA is TGTGCCATCATGACTCAGTACAATGAGCAGTACTTC.

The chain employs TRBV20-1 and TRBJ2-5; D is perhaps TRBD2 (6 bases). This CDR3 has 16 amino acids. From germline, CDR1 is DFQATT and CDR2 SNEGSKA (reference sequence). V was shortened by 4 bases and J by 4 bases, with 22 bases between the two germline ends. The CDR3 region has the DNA TGCAGTGCTAAAAGTTTGGGGCGGGGAAGAGGAGAGACCCAGTACTTC. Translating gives CSAKSLGRGRGETQYF.

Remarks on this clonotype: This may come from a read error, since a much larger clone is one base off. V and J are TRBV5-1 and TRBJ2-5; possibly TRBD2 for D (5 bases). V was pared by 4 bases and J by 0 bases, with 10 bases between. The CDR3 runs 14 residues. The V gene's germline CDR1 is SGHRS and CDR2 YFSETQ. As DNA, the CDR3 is TGCGCCAGCAGCACCGGGATAGACCAAGAGACCCAGTACTTC. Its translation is CASSTGIDQETQYF.

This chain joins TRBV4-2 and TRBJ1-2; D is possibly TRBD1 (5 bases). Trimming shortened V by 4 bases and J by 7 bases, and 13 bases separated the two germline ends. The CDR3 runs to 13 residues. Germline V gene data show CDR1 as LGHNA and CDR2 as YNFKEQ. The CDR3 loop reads CASSPRELAGYTF. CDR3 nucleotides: TGTGCCAGCAGCCCCAGGGAATTGGCTGGCTACACCTTC.

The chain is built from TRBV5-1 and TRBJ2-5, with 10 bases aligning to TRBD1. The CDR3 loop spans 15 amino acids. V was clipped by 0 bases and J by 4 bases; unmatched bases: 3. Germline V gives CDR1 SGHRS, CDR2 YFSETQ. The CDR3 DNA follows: TGCGCCAGCAGCTTGGGACAGGGGGCTACAGAGACCCAGTACTTC. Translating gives CASSLGQGATETQYF.

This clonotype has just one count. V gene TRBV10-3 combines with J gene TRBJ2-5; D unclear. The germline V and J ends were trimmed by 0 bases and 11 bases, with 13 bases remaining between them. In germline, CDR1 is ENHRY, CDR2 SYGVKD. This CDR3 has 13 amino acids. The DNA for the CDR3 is TGTGCCATCAGTGAGTCGGTAAGGGATGAGCAGTACTTC. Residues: CAISESVRDEQYF.

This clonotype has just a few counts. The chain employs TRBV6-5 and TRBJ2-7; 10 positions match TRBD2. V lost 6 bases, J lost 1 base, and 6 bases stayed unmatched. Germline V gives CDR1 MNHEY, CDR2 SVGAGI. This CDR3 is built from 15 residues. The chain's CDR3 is CASRALAGASYEQYF. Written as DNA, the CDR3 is TGTGCCAGCAGAGCCCTAGCGGGGGCTTCCTACGAGCAGTACTTC.

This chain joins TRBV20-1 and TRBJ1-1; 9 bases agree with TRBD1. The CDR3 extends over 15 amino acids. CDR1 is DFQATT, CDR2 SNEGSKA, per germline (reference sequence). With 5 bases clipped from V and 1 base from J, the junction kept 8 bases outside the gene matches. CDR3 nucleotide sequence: TGCAGTGCTGGAGGGACAGGGAGGACGAACACTGAAGCTTTCTTT. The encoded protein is CSAGGTGRTNTEAFF.

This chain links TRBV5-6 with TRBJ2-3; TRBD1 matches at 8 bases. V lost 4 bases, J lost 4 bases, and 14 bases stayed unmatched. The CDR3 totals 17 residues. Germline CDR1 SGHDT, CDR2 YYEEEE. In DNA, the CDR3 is TGTGCCAGCAGCGAGGGGACAGGTGATTATCTACCAGATACGCAGTATTTT. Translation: CASSEGTGDYLPDTQYF.

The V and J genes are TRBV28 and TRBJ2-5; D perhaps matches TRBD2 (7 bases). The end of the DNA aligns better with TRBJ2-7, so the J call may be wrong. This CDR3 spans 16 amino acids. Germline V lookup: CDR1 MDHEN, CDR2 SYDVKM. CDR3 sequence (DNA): TGTGCCAGCAGTCCCCTGGGGGGGACACGCTTTTACGAGCAGTACTTC. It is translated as CASSPLGGTRFYEQYF.

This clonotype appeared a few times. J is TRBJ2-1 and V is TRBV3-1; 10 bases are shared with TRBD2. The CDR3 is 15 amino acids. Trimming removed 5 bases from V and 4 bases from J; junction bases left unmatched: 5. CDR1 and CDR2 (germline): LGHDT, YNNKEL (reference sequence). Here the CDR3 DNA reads TGTGCCAGCAGCAAAACTAGCGGGGCTTACAATGAGCAGTTCTTC. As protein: CASSKTSGAYNEQFF.

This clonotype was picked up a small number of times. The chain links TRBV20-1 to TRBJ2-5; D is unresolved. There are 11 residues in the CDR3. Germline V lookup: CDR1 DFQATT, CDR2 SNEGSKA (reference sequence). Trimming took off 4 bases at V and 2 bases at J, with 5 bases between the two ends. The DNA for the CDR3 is TGCAGTGCTACACCTCAAGAGACCCAGTACTTC. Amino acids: CSATPQETQYF.

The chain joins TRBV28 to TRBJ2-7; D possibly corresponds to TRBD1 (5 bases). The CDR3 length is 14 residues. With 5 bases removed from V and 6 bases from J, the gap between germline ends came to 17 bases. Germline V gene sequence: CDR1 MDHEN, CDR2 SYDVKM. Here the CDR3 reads CASSVAREGCEQYF. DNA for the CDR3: TGTGCCAGCAGTGTAGCCAGGGAAGGGTGCGAGCAGTACTTC.

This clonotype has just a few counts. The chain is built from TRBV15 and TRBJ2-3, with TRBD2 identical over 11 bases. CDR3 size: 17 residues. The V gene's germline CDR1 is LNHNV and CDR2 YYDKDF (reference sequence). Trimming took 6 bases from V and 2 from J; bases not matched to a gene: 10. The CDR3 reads CATRSHRLAGITDTQYF. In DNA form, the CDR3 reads TGTGCCACCAGAAGCCACAGACTAGCGGGGATCACAGATACGCAGTATTTT. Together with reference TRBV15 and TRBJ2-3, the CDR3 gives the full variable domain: DAMVIQNPRYQVTQFGKPVTLSCSQTLNHNVMYWYQQKSSQAPKLLFHYYDKDFNNEADTPDNFQSRRPNTSFCFLDIRSPGLGDTAMYLCATRSHRLAGITDTQYFGPGTRLTVL.

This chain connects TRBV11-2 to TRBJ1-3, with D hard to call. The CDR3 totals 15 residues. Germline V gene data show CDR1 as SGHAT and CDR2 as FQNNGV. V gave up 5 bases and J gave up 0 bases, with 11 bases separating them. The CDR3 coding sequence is TGTGCCAGCAGCCACTGGGCAAGCTCTGGAAACACCATATATTTT. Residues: CASSHWASSGNTIYF.

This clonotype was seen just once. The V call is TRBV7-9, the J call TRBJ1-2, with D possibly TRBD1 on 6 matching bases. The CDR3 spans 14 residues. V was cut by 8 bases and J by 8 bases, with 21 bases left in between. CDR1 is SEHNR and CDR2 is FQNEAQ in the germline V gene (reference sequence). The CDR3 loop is CASLPENYRDGYTF. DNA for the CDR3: TGTGCCAGCCTACCGGAAAATTACAGGGACGGCTACACCTTC.

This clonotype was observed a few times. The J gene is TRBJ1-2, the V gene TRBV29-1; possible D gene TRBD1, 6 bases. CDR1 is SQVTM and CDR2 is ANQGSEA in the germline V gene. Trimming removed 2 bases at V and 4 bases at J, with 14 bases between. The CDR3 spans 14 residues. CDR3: CSVETKRTVYGYTF. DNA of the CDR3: TGCAGCGTTGAAACCAAAAGGACAGTCTATGGCTACACCTTC.

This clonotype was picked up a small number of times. CDR3 amino acids: CASSQADSLTLGLNEKLFF. In DNA form, the CDR3 reads TGTGCCAGCAGCCAAGCAGACAGTCTAACATTGGGGCTTAATGAAAAACTGTTTTTT. The chain has TRBV14 and TRBJ1-4, with D possibly matching TRBD1 (5 bases). The CDR3 sequence is 19 residues long. V shed 1 base and J shed 4 bases, with 22 bases lying between them. Germline V lookup: CDR1 SGHDN, CDR2 FVKESK.